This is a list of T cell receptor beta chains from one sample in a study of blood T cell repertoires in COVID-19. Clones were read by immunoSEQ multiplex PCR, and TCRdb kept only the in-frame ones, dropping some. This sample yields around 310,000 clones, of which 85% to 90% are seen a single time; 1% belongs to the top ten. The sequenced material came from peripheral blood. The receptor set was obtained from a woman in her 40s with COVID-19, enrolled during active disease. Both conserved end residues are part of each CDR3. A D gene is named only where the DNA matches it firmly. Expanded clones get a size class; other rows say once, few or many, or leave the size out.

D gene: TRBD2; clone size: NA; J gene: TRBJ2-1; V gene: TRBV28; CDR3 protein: CASSSGGYNEQFF; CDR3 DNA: TGTGCCAGCAGTTCGGGAGGGTACAATGAGCAGTTCTTC
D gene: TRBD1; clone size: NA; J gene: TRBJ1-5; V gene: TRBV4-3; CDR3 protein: CASSQDWDRSNQPQHF; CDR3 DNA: TGCGCCAGCAGCCAAGATTGGGACAGAAGCAATCAGCCCCAGCATTTT
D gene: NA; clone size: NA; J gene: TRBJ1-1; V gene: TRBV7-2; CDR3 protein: CASSPGRTEAFF; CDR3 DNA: TGTGCCAGCAGCCCAGGGCGTACTGAAGCTTTCTTT
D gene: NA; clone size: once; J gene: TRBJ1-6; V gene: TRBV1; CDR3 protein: CTSSLSSWGPGAYNSPLHF; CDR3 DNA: NA
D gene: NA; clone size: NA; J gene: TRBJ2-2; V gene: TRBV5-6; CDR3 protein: CASSLRQAMYTGELFF; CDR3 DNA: TGTGCCAGCAGCTTGAGACAGGCCATGTACACCGGGGAGCTGTTTTTT
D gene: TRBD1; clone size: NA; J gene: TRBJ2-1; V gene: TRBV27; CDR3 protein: CASSYVPGTGRNEQFF; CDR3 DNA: TGTGCCAGCAGCTATGTACCCGGGACAGGGAGGAATGAGCAGTTCTTC
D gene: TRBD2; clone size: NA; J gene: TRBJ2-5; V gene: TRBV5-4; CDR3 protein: CASSLSLAGAGETQYF; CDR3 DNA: TGTGCCAGCAGCTTGAGCCTAGCGGGAGCGGGAGAGACCCAGTACTTC
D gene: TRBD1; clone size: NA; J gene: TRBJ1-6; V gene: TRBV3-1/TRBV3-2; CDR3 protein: CASSPNRGGNSPLHF; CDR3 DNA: TGTGCCAGCAGCCCAAACAGGGGTGGTAATTCACCCCTCCACTTT
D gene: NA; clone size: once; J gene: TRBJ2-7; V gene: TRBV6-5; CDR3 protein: CASSYSLPRTYEQYF; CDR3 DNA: TGTGCCAGCAGTTACTCCCTTCCGCGTACCTACGAGCAGTACTTC
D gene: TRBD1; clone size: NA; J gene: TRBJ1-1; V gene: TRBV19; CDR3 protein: CASTIAGTVTEAFF; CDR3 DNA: TGTGCCAGTACCATAGCCGGGACAGTCACTGAAGCTTTCTTT
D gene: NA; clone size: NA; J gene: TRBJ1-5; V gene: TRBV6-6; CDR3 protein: CASSWSQESNQPQHF; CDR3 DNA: TGTGCCAGCAGTTGGAGTCAAGAGAGCAATCAGCCCCAGCATTTT